The clone carrying this TCR beta chain was recorded at least ten times. Its antigen is currently unknown. The data belong to a study of human T cells and chemical hapten exposure. Study outcomes and limitations: Expanded TCRs clustered into significantly more large CDR3 similarity groups than controls, the analysis revealed.

TCRdb re-analysed the RACE reads in MiXCR, keeping a single row per CDR3 protein. The profile shows about 69,000 distinct CDR3 sequences, about a tenth of them singletons. The time point: patch test 2, 6 weeks after DPC sensitization. Described treatment: therapeutic diphenylcyclopropenone sensitization with weekly scalp DPC. Prior to application of each patch test, blood was drawn. The CDR3 length is 16 residues. Trimming took 5 bases from V and 2 from J, leaving 19 bases between them. The V gene's germline CDR1 is DFQATT and CDR2 SNEGSKA (reference sequence). The starting material was whole blood, obtained in connection with sensitization to the hapten diphenylcyclopropenone (DPC). The receptor was derived from a woman aged 45-59 years with alopecia areata. Some clones in this sample may be carry-over from other donors' samples. The chain carries TRBV20-1 and TRBJ1-5; D might be TRBD1 (6 bases). CDR3 sequence reads: CSAGIQGLSGNQPQHF. CDR3 bases: TGCAGTGCTGGGATACAGGGCCTCTCGGGCAATCAGCCCCAGCATTTT.